This TCR beta chain was sequenced during a study of T-cell memory formation after mild COVID-19. Germline V gene lookup returns CDR1 SQVTM and CDR2 ANQGSEA. CDR3 length: 10 amino acids. V dropped 5 bases and J dropped 6 bases, with 8 bases sitting between them. Concerning this clonotype: Its target is unknown.

Broader study findings: Second-wave clones that peaked on day 37 lacked confirmed SARS-CoV-2 specificity. Clones shrinking from day 15 to 85 showed even CD4/CD8 mixes; later expanders tilted CD4+. The study found contracting CD4+ clones mainly in CM and EM and contracting CD8+ clones in EMRA.

The TCR alpha and TCR beta cDNA libraries, bearing sample barcodes and UMIs, were generated by 5'RACE using constant-segment primers. One entry per CDR3 protein, called by TCRdb with MiXCR from the 5' RACE reads. The data contain hundreds of thousands of distinct CDR3 sequences, 20% to 25% of them singletons. This receptor was taken from an adult woman who had mild COVID-19 (a few samples of this study predate the infection). Cell type and time point are not known. The rearrangement links TRBV29-1 to TRBJ2-7, with D unclear. Material: PBMCs or a T cell subset sorted from them (not recorded which). The CDR3 region is CSVRDSEQYF. As DNA, the CDR3 is TGCAGCGTTCGAGATTCCGAGCAGTACTTC.